This T cell receptor beta chain was recovered during a study of cytomegalovirus exposure and HLA in healthy donors. A multiplex PCR was run with 60 Vbeta primers and 13 Jbeta primers. As handled by the study authors: Later reanalysis found tens of millions of unique TCR beta chains, about 11 million of them shared. The assay was immunoSEQ multiplex PCR, and TCRdb's table has in-frame clones only and misses some. D and trimming were read from the DNA, whereas the V and J calls and clone size are those reported in that table. The profile shows under 150,000 clones, 60% to 85% of them singletons. This CDR3 comprises 15 residues. The J segment lost 5 bases and the V segment lost 4 bases, leaving 11 bases of the junction unmatched. From germline, CDR1 is SGHDT and CDR2 YYEEEE.

The material sequenced was PBMCs. The TCR originated in a woman between 40 and 55 years old in good health and CMV-seronegative. The chain joins TRBV5-6 to TRBJ2-5; 7 positions match TRBD1. The DNA for the CDR3 is TGTGCCAGCAGCCCAGGGACAGCCCCCCGGGAGACCCAGTACTTC. It encodes CASSPGTAPRETQYF.